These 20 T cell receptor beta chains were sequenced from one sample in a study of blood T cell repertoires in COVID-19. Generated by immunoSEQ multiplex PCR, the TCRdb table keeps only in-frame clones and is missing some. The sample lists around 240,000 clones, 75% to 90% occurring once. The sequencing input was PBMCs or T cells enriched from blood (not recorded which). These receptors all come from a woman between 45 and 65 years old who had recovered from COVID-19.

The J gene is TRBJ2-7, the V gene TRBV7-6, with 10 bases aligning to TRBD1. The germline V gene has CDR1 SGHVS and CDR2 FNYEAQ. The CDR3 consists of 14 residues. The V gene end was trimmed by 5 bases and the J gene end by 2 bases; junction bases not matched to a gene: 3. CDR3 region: CASSTGQGTYEQYF. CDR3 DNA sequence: TGTGCCAGCAGCACGGGACAGGGGACCTACGAGCAGTACTTC.

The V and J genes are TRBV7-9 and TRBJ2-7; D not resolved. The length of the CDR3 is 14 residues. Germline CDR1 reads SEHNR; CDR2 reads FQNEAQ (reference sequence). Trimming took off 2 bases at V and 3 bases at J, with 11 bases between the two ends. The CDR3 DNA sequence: TGTGCCAGCAGCTTACGAGGCGATGGCTACGAGCAGTACTTC. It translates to CASSLRGDGYEQYF.

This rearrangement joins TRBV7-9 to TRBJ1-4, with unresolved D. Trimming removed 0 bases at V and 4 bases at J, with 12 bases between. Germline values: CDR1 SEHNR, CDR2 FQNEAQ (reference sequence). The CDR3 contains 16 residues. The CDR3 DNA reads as TGTGCCAGCAGCTTAGCTTCGGGAACTTTTAATGAAAAACTGTTTTTT. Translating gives CASSLASGTFNEKLFF.

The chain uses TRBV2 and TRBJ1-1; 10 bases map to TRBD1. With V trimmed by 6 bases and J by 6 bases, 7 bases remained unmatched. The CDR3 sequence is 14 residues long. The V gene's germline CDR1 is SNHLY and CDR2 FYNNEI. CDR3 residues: CASRRGQGRSEAFF. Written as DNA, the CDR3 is TGTGCCAGCAGGCGGGGACAGGGGAGGTCTGAAGCTTTCTTT.

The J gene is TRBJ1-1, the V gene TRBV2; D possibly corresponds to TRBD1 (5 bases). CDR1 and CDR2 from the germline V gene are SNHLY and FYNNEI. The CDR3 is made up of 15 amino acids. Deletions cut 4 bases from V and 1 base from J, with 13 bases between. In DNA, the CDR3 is TGTGCCAGCAGTGGAGGATTTACAGGGAACACTGAAGCTTTCTTT. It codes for CASSGGFTGNTEAFF. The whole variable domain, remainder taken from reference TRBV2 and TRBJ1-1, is EPEVTQTPSHQVTQMGQEVILRCVPISNHLYFYWYRQILGQKVEFLVSFYNNEISEKSEIFDDQFSVERPDGSNFTLKIRSTKLEDSAMYFCASSGGFTGNTEAFFGQGTRLTVV.

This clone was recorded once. The CDR3: CASSMGLAGHEQFF. CDR3 in DNA: TGTGCCAGCAGTATGGGACTAGCGGGCCATGAGCAGTTCTTC. V and J are TRBV28 and TRBJ2-1, with TRBD2 identical over 12 bases. The CDR3 is made up of 14 amino acids. CDR1 is MDHEN and CDR2 is SYDVKM in the germline V gene. The ends lost 5 bases at V and 8 bases at J; junction bases unmatched: 4. Full variable domain (missing parts from reference TRBV28 and TRBJ2-1): DVKVTQSSRYLVKRTGEKVFLECVQDMDHENMFWYRQDPGLGLRLIYFSYDVKMKEKGDIPEGYSVSREKKERFSLILESASTNQTSMYLCASSMGLAGHEQFFGPGTRLTVL.

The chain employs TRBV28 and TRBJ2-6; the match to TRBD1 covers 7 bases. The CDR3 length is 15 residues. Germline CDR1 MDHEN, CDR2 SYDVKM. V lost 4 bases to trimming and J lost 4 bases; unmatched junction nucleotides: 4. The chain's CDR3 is CASSSGQTGANVLTF. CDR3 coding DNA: TGTGCCAGCAGTTCGGGACAGACGGGGGCCAACGTCCTGACTTTC.

This CDR3 is CASSAGTSYEQYF. The CDR3 coding sequence is TGCGCCAGCAGCGCTGGGACTTCCTACGAGCAGTACTTC. V is TRBV10-1 and J is TRBJ2-7; a possible D gene is TRBD2 (6 bases). The CDR3 has 13 amino acids. Germline V CDR1 and CDR2: WNHNN, SYGVQD (reference sequence). Trimming removed 6 bases at V and 1 base at J, with 10 bases between.

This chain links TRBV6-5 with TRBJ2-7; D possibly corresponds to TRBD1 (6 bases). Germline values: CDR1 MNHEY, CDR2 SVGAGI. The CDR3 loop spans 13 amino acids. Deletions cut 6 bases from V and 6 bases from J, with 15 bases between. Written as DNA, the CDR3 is TGTGCCAGCAGCAAACAGGGCCATAGCGAGCAGTACTTC. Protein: CASSKQGHSEQYF.

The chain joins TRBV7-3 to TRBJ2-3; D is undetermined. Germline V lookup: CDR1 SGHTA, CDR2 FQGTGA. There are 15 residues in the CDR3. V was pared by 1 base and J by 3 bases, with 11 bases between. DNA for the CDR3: TGTGCCAGCAGCTTAAGTTACAGTGAGACAGATACGCAGTATTTT. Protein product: CASSLSYSETDTQYF. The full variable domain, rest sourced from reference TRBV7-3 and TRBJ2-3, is GAGVSQTPSNKVTEKGKYVELRCDPISGHTALYWYRQSLGQGPEFLIYFQGTGAADDSGLPNDRFFAVRPEGSVSTLKIQRTERGDSAVYLCASSLSYSETDTQYFGPGTRLTVL.

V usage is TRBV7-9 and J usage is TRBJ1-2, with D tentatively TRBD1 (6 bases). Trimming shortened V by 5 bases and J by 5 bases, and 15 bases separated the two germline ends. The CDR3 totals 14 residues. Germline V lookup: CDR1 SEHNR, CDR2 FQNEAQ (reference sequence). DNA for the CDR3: TGTGCCAGCAGCCTACCCAGTACAGGGTATGGCTACACCTTC. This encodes CASSLPSTGYGYTF.

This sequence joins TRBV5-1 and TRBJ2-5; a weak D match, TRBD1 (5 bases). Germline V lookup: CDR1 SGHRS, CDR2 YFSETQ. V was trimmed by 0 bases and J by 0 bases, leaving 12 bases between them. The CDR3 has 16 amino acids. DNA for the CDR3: TGCGCCAGCAGCTTGGCCCAGACAGCTAACCAAGAGACCCAGTACTTC. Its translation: CASSLAQTANQETQYF.

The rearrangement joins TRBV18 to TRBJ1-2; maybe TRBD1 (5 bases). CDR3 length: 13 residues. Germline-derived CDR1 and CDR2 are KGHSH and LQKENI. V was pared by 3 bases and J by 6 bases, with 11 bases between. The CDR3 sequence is CASSPSGVDGYTF. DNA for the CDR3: TGTGCCAGCTCACCTTCGGGGGTCGATGGCTACACCTTC.

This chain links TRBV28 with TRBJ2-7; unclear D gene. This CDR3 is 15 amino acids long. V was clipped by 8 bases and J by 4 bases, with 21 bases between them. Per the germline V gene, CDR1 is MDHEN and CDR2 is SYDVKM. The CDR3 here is CASSLLVDLQYEQYF. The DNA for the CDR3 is TGTGCCAGCTCCCTCCTAGTAGATCTCCAGTACGAGCAGTACTTC.

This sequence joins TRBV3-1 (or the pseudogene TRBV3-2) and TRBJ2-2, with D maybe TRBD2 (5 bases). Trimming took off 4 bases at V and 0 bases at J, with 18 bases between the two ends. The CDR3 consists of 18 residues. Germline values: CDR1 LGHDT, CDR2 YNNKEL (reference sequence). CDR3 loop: CASSPSVQRPTNTGELFF. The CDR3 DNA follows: TGTGCCAGCAGCCCCTCCGTTCAGCGGCCAACGAACACCGGGGAGCTGTTTTTT.

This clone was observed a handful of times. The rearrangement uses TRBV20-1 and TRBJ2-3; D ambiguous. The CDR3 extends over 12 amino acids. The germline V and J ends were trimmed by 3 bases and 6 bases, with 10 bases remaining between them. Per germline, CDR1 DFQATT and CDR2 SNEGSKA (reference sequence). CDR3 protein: CSASKELDTQYF. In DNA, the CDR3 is TGCAGTGCTAGTAAGGAGTTGGATACGCAGTATTTT.

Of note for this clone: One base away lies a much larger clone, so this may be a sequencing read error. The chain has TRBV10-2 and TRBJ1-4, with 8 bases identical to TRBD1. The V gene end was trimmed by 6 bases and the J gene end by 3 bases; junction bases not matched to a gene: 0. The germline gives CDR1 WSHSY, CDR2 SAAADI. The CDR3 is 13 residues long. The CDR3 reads CASRDRANEKLFF. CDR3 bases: TGCGCCAGCAGGGACAGGGCTAATGAAAAACTGTTTTTT.

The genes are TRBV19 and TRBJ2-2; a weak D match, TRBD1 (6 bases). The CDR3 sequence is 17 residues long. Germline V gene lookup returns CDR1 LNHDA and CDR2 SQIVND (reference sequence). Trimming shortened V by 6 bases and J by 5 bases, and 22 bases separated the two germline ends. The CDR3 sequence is CASSTAAKQGVTGELFF. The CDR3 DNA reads TGTGCCAGTAGCACCGCCGCTAAACAGGGAGTTACCGGGGAGCTGTTTTTT.

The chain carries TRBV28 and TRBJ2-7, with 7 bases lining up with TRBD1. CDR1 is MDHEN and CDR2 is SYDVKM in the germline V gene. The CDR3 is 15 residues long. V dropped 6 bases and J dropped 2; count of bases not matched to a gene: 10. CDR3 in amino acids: CASSQGVTGAYEQYF. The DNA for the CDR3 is TGTGCCAGCAGCCAGGGGGTGACTGGGGCCTACGAGCAGTACTTC.

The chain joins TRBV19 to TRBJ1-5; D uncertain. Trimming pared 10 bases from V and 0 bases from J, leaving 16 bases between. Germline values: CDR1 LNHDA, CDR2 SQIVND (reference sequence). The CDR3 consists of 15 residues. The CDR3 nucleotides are TGTGCCACCCGAACAGCTCTTTATAGCAATCAGCCCCAGCATTTT. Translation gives CATRTALYSNQPQHF.